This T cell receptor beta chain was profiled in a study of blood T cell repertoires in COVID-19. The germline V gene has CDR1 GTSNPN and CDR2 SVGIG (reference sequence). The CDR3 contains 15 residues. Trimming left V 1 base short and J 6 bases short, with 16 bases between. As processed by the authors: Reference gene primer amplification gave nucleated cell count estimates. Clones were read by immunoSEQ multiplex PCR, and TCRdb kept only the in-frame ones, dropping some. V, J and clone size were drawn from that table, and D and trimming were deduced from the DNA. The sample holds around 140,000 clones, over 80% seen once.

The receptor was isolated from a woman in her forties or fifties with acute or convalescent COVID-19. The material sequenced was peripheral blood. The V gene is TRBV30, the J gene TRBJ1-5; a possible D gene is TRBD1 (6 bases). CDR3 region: CAWSDLGTGSQPQHF. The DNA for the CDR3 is TGTGCCTGGAGTGATTTGGGCACAGGGAGTCAGCCCCAGCATTTT.